A single sample is the source of the 30 T cell receptor beta chains below, sequenced in a study of T cells after yellow fever vaccination. One entry per CDR3 protein results from TCRdb running MiXCR on the 5' RACE reads. The sample gives about 550,000 distinct CDR3 sequences, roughly a fifth of which show up once; 14% is in the top ten. The sample was PBMCs, taken 15 days after the yellow fever booster vaccination. The receptor source for this set is a man aged 25 to 40 who received the YFV17D yellow fever vaccine.

This clonotype turned up a few times. The gene calls are TRBV3-1 and TRBJ2-1; the match to TRBD2 covers 11 bases. CDR1 is LGHDT, CDR2 YNNKEL, per germline (reference sequence). V was clipped by 0 bases and J by 9 bases; unmatched bases: 19. The CDR3 sequence is 20 residues long. CDR3 amino acids: CASSQDPGVAGGPTHSEQFF. CDR3 DNA sequence: TGTGCCAGCAGCCAAGATCCGGGGGTAGCGGGAGGGCCAACCCATTCTGAGCAGTTCTTC.

This clonotype was counted between two and nine times. This sequence joins TRBV21-1 and TRBJ2-2. TRBV21-1 is an annotated pseudogene. The length of the CDR3 is 14 residues. This CDR3 is CASSKVGNTGELFF. As DNA, the CDR3 is TGTGCCAGCAGCAAAGTTGGCAACACCGGGGAGCTGTTTTTT.

This chain links TRBV29-1 with TRBJ1-1; D is ambiguous. The germline V and J ends were trimmed by 4 bases and 4 bases, with 7 bases remaining between them. The CDR3 sequence is 11 residues long. Germline CDR1 SQVTM, CDR2 ANQGSEA. The CDR3 DNA reads TGCAGCGTTGTAGGACCCACTGAAGCTTTCTTT. Encoded protein: CSVVGPTEAFF. The whole variable domain, remainder taken from reference TRBV29-1 and TRBJ1-1, is SAVISQKPSRDICQRGTSLTIQCQVDSQVTMMFWYRQQPGQSLTLIATANQGSEATYESGFVIDKFPISRPNLTFSTLTVSNMSPEDSSIYLCSVVGPTEAFFGQGTRLTVV.

The V call is TRBV9, the J call TRBJ2-1, with D perhaps TRBD2 (5 bases). The germline gives CDR1 SGDLS, CDR2 YYNGEE. V was pared by 7 bases and J by 4 bases, with 21 bases between. This CDR3 has 16 residues. CDR3 residues: CASSGGSLTGYNEQFF. CDR3 sequence (DNA): TGTGCCAGCTCCGGTGGTAGTCTGACGGGATACAATGAGCAGTTCTTC.

The table lists this clonotype with a few counts. The V call is TRBV5-1, the J call TRBJ2-1; TRBD2 agrees at 10 bases. V was pared by 7 bases and J by 6 bases, with 7 bases of the junction left unmatched. Germline V gene data show CDR1 as SGHRS and CDR2 as YFSETQ. The CDR3 totals 14 residues. CDR3 protein: CASAGTSAFNEQFF. The CDR3 DNA sequence: TGCGCCAGCGCCGGGACTAGCGCCTTCAATGAGCAGTTCTTC. The full variable domain, with the rest looked up from reference TRBV5-1 and TRBJ2-1, is KAGVTQTPRYLIKTRGQQVTLSCSPISGHRSVSWYQQTPGQGLQFLFEYFSETQRNKGNFPGRFSGRQFSNSRSEMNVSTLELGDSALYLCASAGTSAFNEQFFGPGTRLTVL.

There are a few counts of this clonotype. The genes are TRBV20-1 and TRBJ1-1; TRBD1 is a possible D gene (5 bases). Trimming took 3 bases from V and 4 from J, leaving 15 bases between them. CDR3 size: 14 residues. Germline CDR1 is DFQATT and CDR2 is SNEGSKA (reference sequence). CDR3 sequence reads: CSASLAGRGTEAFF. The CDR3 bases are TGCAGTGCTAGTCTAGCAGGGAGGGGCACTGAAGCTTTCTTT.

This clonotype turned up a few times. The rearrangement uses TRBV18 and TRBJ2-1, with TRBD1 matching over 9 bases. Per the germline V gene, CDR1 is KGHSH and CDR2 is LQKENI. With V trimmed by 1 base and J by 9 bases, 10 bases remained unmatched. The CDR3 consists of 16 residues. In DNA, the CDR3 is TGTGCCAGCTCACCACGTGGACAGGGGCGCTGGGGTGAGCAGTTCTTC. Translating gives CASSPRGQGRWGEQFF.

V and J are TRBV20-1 and TRBJ2-7; 12 positions agree with TRBD2. Germline values: CDR1 DFQATT, CDR2 SNEGSKA (reference sequence). Trimming removed 8 bases from V and 6 bases from J; junction bases left unmatched: 5. This CDR3 is built from 12 residues. CDR3 nucleotides: TGCAGTCAGACTAGCGGGAGCTTCGAGCAGTACTTC. Translated: CSQTSGSFEQYF.

This clonotype was detected a few times. The rearrangement links TRBV12-3 or TRBV12-4 to TRBJ1-1, with D tentatively TRBD1 (6 bases). This CDR3 spans 15 amino acids. V dropped 6 bases and J dropped 1 base, with 15 bases sitting between them. CDR3: CASSRNRGSNTEAFF. CDR3 nucleotide sequence: TGTGCCAGCAGCCGCAATAGGGGGTCGAACACTGAAGCTTTCTTT.

Notes on this clonotype: A read error is possible here, since a much larger clone lies one base away. The chain employs TRBV5-5 and TRBJ1-1; D is undetermined. The CDR3 has 13 amino acids. Trimming stripped 2 bases from V and 1 base from J, with 6 bases between. The V gene's germline CDR1 is SGHKS and CDR2 YYEKEE (reference sequence). The CDR3 loop reads CASSFPGNTEAFF. CDR3 nucleotide sequence: TGTGCCAGCAGCTTCCCGGGGAACACTGAAGCTTTCTTT.

The chain links TRBV10-3 to TRBJ2-7, with 9 bases aligning to TRBD2. The trim removed 0 bases at V and 0 bases at J, leaving 3 bases unmatched. CDR3 length: 16 amino acids. The germline V gene has CDR1 ENHRY and CDR2 SYGVKD. CDR3 in amino acids: CAISESASGNSYEQYF. The CDR3 DNA reads as TGTGCCATCAGTGAGTCAGCTAGCGGGAACTCCTACGAGCAGTACTTC.

This clonotype has more than one count but fewer than ten. The CDR3 loop reads CASSLQAATDTQYF. CDR3 bases: TGTGCCAGCAGCTTACAGGCAGCCACAGATACGCAGTATTTT. The chain combines TRBV7-6 with TRBJ2-3; D remains ambiguous. From germline, CDR1 is SGHVS and CDR2 FNYEAQ. The germline V and J ends were trimmed by 2 bases and 2 bases, with 8 bases remaining between them. CDR3 length equals 14 residues.

This sequence joins TRBV6-2 or TRBV6-3 and TRBJ1-5; unclear D gene. Trimming shortened V by 6 bases and J by 2 bases, and 11 bases separated the two germline ends. The CDR3 has 14 residues. Germline values: CDR1 MNHEY, CDR2 SVGEGT. The CDR3 nucleotides read TGTGCCAGCAGAGATCCCGGTGGCAATCAGCCCCAGCATTTT. It codes for CASRDPGGNQPQHF.

The chain couples TRBV20-1 to TRBJ2-5; no clear D. V shed 6 bases and J shed 1 base, with 18 bases lying between them. CDR3 length: 15 residues. CDR1 and CDR2 from the germline V gene are DFQATT and SNEGSKA (reference sequence). The CDR3 sequence: CSARYPGTAQETQYF. The CDR3, as DNA: TGCAGTGCGCGTTATCCGGGTACGGCCCAAGAGACCCAGTACTTC.

This clonotype was observed a few times. The V gene is TRBV5-6, the J gene TRBJ2-1; 9 positions agree with TRBD2. Germline loops: CDR1 SGHDT, CDR2 YYEEEE. CDR3 size: 17 residues. V lost 0 bases to trimming and J lost 10 bases; unmatched junction nucleotides: 14. CDR3 protein: CASSLAGGGRAEEEQFF. The DNA for the CDR3 is TGTGCCAGCAGCTTGGCCGGGGGCGGGAGGGCCGAAGAAGAGCAGTTCTTC. Full variable domain (rest looked up from reference TRBV5-6 and TRBJ2-1): DAGVTQSPTHLIKTRGQQVTLRCSPKSGHDTVSWYQQALGQGPQFIFQYYEEEERQRGNFPDRFSGHQFPNYSSELNVNALLLGDSALYLCASSLAGGGRAEEEQFFGPGTRLTVL.

This clonotype was seen only a few times. The chain links TRBV6-6 to TRBJ2-7, with TRBD1 matching 8 bases. The CDR3 covers 12 residues. Per germline, CDR1 MNHNY and CDR2 SVGAGI (reference sequence). V shed 5 bases, J shed 6 bases, and the junction held 3 bases outside the gene matches. CDR3 bases: TGTGCCAGCAGTCACACAGGGGGCGAGCAGTACTTC. Residues: CASSHTGGEQYF.

The V call is TRBV2, the J call TRBJ2-1; D gene unclear. The germline gives CDR1 SNHLY, CDR2 FYNNEI. Between the trimmed V and J ends, which lost 7 bases and 0 bases, there was a span of 10 bases. The CDR3 extends over 14 amino acids. CDR3 DNA sequence: TGTGCCAGCACCTGGACGAGCTCCTACAATGAGCAGTTCTTC. Translating it yields CASTWTSSYNEQFF. Full variable domain (remainder filled in from reference TRBV2 and TRBJ2-1): EPEVTQTPSHQVTQMGQEVILRCVPISNHLYFYWYRQILGQKVEFLVSFYNNEISEKSEIFDDQFSVERPDGSNFTLKIRSTKLEDSAMYFCASTWTSSYNEQFFGPGTRLTVL.

The rearrangement uses TRBV20-1 and TRBJ2-7, with a weak D call TRBD1 (5 bases). Germline V gene lookup returns CDR1 DFQATT and CDR2 SNEGSKA (reference sequence). V lost 6 bases and J lost 2, with 11 bases in between. The CDR3 runs 12 residues. CDR3 coding DNA: TGCAGTGCCTTTGACAGAACCTACGAGCAGTACTTC. This gives the protein CSAFDRTYEQYF.

This clonotype was detected ten times or more. V gene TRBV5-8 combines with J gene TRBJ2-7; D is undetermined. Per the germline V gene, CDR1 is SGHTS and CDR2 is YDEGEE. Deletions cut 1 base from V and 7 bases from J, with 6 bases between. The CDR3 consists of 11 residues. CDR3 coding DNA: TGTGCCAGCAGCTTGACCGGGGAGCAGTACTTC. Its translation: CASSLTGEQYF.

There are a few counts of this clonotype. The chain recombines TRBV5-1 with TRBJ1-1; tentatively, D is TRBD1 (6 bases). The CDR3 contains 15 residues. Trimming removed 4 bases at V and 0 bases at J, with 13 bases between. Germline CDR1 SGHRS, CDR2 YFSETQ. CDR3 region: CASSDLQGLNTEAFF. CDR3 nucleotides: TGCGCCAGCAGCGACCTACAGGGACTGAACACTGAAGCTTTCTTT.

A few counts support this clonotype. The chain joins TRBV29-1 to TRBJ2-1; D is possibly TRBD2 (6 bases). The CDR3 length is 14 residues. Trimming took 3 bases from V and 0 from J, leaving 9 bases between them. Per the germline V gene, CDR1 is SQVTM and CDR2 is ANQGSEA. This CDR3 reads CSVEVADSYNEQFF. CDR3 DNA: TGCAGCGTTGAGGTAGCGGACTCCTACAATGAGCAGTTCTTC.

This clonotype was seen repeatedly, ten times or more. This sequence joins TRBV7-8 and TRBJ1-1; weak D call: TRBD1 (6 bases). CDR3 length: 13 amino acids. The germline gives CDR1 SGHVS, CDR2 FQNEAQ. V shed 4 bases and J shed 6 bases, with 12 bases lying between them. CDR3 sequence (DNA): TGTGCCAGCAGCTCCCACAGGGTGCCTGAAGCTTTCTTT. This codes for CASSSHRVPEAFF.

The V gene is TRBV4-3, the J gene TRBJ1-3; weak D call: TRBD1 (5 bases). Germline V gene lookup returns CDR1 LGHNA and CDR2 YSLEER. The V end lost 2 bases, the J end lost 4 bases, and 18 bases lay between the germline ends. This CDR3 comprises 17 residues. The CDR3 nucleotides read TGCGCCAGCAGCCAAAGACTTCGGACCGGGGGGGGAAACACCATATATTTT. The encoded protein is CASSQRLRTGGGNTIYF.

This clonotype was detected only a few times. The chain links TRBV25-1 to TRBJ2-3; 7 positions agree with TRBD1. The V and J ends lost 5 bases and 4 bases, in that order; junction bases with no gene match: 9. Looked up from germline, CDR1 is MGHDK and CDR2 is SYGVNS. CDR3 size: 15 residues. In nucleotides, the CDR3 is TGTGCCAGCAGTCCACAATGGGACAGAGCAGATACGCAGTATTTT. Translated, it gives CASSPQWDRADTQYF.

The sample holds many counts of this clonotype. The chain carries TRBV5-1 and TRBJ1-3; D may be TRBD1 (6 bases). V shed 3 bases and J shed 0 bases, with 22 bases lying between them. Germline V gene lookup returns CDR1 SGHRS and CDR2 YFSETQ. The CDR3 totals 19 residues. CDR3 sequence (DNA): TGCGCCAGCAGCTACGACAGGTTGAGGGCCTTAAGCTCTGGAAACACCATATATTTT. Its protein product is CASSYDRLRALSSGNTIYF. Drawing the rest from reference TRBV5-1 and TRBJ1-3, the complete variable domain is KAGVTQTPRYLIKTRGQQVTLSCSPISGHRSVSWYQQTPGQGLQFLFEYFSETQRNKGNFPGRFSGRQFSNSRSEMNVSTLELGDSALYLCASSYDRLRALSSGNTIYFGEGSWLTVV.

The V and J genes are TRBV11-2 and TRBJ2-7; TRBD1 agrees at 7 bases. The ends lost 2 bases at V and 2 bases at J; junction bases unmatched: 15. There are 18 residues in the CDR3. The V gene's germline CDR1 is SGHAT and CDR2 FQNNGV. In nucleotides, the CDR3 is TGTGCCAGCAGCTTAACACCCCAGACGCCAACAGGGGCCTACGAGCAGTACTTC. Translating it yields CASSLTPQTPTGAYEQYF.

The chain combines TRBV4-2 with TRBJ2-3; 9 bases match TRBD2. From germline, CDR1 is LGHNA and CDR2 YNFKEQ. The J segment lost 4 bases and the V segment lost 4 bases, leaving 6 bases of the junction unmatched. This CDR3 has 15 residues. The CDR3 here is CASSRELAGADTQYF. For the CDR3, the DNA is TGTGCCAGCAGCCGAGAATTAGCGGGAGCAGATACGCAGTATTTT.

This clonotype was recorded at least ten times. The chain recombines TRBV7-2 with TRBJ2-1; D remains unclear. Germline CDR1 is SGHTA and CDR2 is FQGNSA. This CDR3 spans 10 amino acids. V shed 4 bases and J shed 13 bases, with 8 bases lying between them. CDR3 in DNA: TGTGCCAGCAGCTCCTCCACCCAGTTCTTC. It specifies CASSSSTQFF.

This clonotype was detected a few times. The V and J genes are TRBV12-3 or TRBV12-4 and TRBJ1-4, with 8 bases identical to TRBD1. V shed 7 bases and J 6 bases; nucleotides not matched to a gene: 7. The CDR3 runs to 14 residues. This CDR3 reads CASTPGTGYEKLFF. DNA for the CDR3: TGTGCCAGCACTCCCGGGACAGGATATGAAAAACTGTTTTTT.

The sample holds a few counts of this clonotype. The chain couples TRBV21-1 to TRBJ2-7; the tabulated D call, TRBD1, remains unverified against the DNA. TRBV21-1 is flagged as a pseudogene. There are 16 residues in the CDR3. This CDR3 is CASSNAKKRATYEQYF. The DNA for the CDR3 is TGTGCCAGCAGCAACGCCAAGAAACGGGCGACCTACGAGCAGTACTTC.